This entry is about one TCR beta chain. This entry comes from a study of CD8 T cells in Susac syndrome. Sequencing of TCR beta was performed on blood CD8+ T cells and on blood CD4+ T cells. The CD8+ and CD4+ T cells were negatively isolated, with the TEMRA cells enriched by FACS. A quantity of roughly 0.5 to 1 ug RNA underwent reverse transcription using random hexamers. A multiplex approach, immunoSEQ multiplex PCR, amplified TCR beta CDR3 across 54 Vbeta and 13 Jbeta. Via MiXCR, TCRdb re-called the immunoSEQ multiplex PCR reads, giving one row per CDR3 protein. The table lists 85,000 to 95,000 distinct CDR3 sequences, about 95% of them singletons. V was pared by 2 bases and J by 2 bases, with 3 bases between. Germline CDR1 is SNHLY and CDR2 is FYNNEI. The CDR3 covers 13 residues.

The sequenced material came from CD4+ T cells from PBMCs. The J gene is TRBJ2-2, the V gene TRBV2, with unresolved D. The sequence came from a human donor with Susac syndrome. The CDR3 DNA is TGTGCCAGCAGTGAAAAAAACACCGGGGAGCTGTTTTTT. It encodes CASSEKNTGELFF.